Each of the 25 T cell receptor beta chains below was sequenced from the same sample in a study of spatial heterogeneity in lung cancer. Time point defined: sample taken at primary tumor resection. One entry per CDR3 protein, called by TCRdb with MiXCR from the 5' RACE reads. Here the sample spans around 63,000 distinct CDR3 sequences, roughly 6.6% being singletons. The specimen was PBMCs, collected at surgery. These receptors all stem from a female donor with early-stage non-small cell lung cancer.

This chain joins TRBV5-1 and TRBJ2-1; 11 bases fit TRBD2. Trimming cost V 1 base and J 6 bases; bases outside gene matches: 3. The CDR3 is made up of 15 amino acids. Germline V gene sequence: CDR1 SGHRS, CDR2 YFSETQ. CDR3 sequence: CASSLTSGSGNEQFF. Written as DNA, the CDR3 is TGCGCCAGCAGCTTGACTAGCGGGAGTGGCAATGAGCAGTTCTTC.

This clonotype was counted ten times or more. The chain links TRBV28 to TRBJ2-3, with D tentatively TRBD1 (6 bases). The CDR3 length is 14 residues. V gave up 6 bases and J gave up 0 bases, with 10 bases separating them. Germline V gives CDR1 MDHEN, CDR2 SYDVKM. DNA of the CDR3: TGTGCCAGCAGAGGGGGAGTTAGCACAGATACGCAGTATTTT. Protein: CASRGGVSTDTQYF.

This clonotype was seen at least ten times. This rearrangement joins TRBV12-3 or TRBV12-4 to TRBJ2-1; 7 positions match TRBD2. CDR3 size: 14 residues. V was clipped by 3 bases and J by 5 bases; unmatched bases: 4. The chain's CDR3 is CASSFTGGHNEQFF. CDR3 in DNA: TGTGCCAGCAGTTTTACGGGGGGACACAATGAGCAGTTCTTC.

This chain uses TRBV29-1 with TRBJ2-7; 8 bases agree with TRBD1. Germline CDR1 reads SQVTM; CDR2 reads ANQGSEA. The V segment lost 5 bases and the J segment 0 bases; nucleotides outside the gene matches: 6. The CDR3 runs 14 residues. The CDR3 spells CSVTDRGGSYEQYF. CDR3 sequence (DNA): TGCAGCGTTACCGACAGGGGAGGCTCCTACGAGCAGTACTTC.

This clonotype was seen only a few times. The chain recombines TRBV5-1 with TRBJ2-3, with D tentatively TRBD2 (6 bases). There are 16 residues in the CDR3. Trimming took 1 base from V and 0 from J, leaving 12 bases between them. From germline, CDR1 is SGHRS and CDR2 YFSETQ. The CDR3 region is CASSLTGVSSTDTQYF. The CDR3 nucleotides are TGCGCCAGCAGCTTGACGGGGGTATCAAGCACAGATACGCAGTATTTT.

J is TRBJ2-1 and V is TRBV9, with 7 nucleotides matching TRBD2. The length of the CDR3 is 15 residues. V was clipped by 0 bases and J by 4 bases; unmatched bases: 4. Germline V gene sequence: CDR1 SGDLS, CDR2 YYNGEE. The CDR3 DNA reads TGTGCCAGCAGCGTAGGCAGCGGGATATACAATGAGCAGTTCTTC. This sequence encodes CASSVGSGIYNEQFF.

This clonotype was recorded many times. The chain recombines TRBV18 with TRBJ2-5; no definite D call. V lost 3 bases, J lost 5 bases, and 16 bases lay in between. This CDR3 spans 15 amino acids. CDR1 KGHSH and CDR2 LQKENI come from the germline V gene. CDR3 coding DNA: TGTGCCAGCTCACCCCTACTCCTGTCGGAGGAGACCCAGTACTTC. Protein product: CASSPLLLSEETQYF. The variable domain in full, with the rest retrieved from reference TRBV18 and TRBJ2-5, is NAGVMQNPRHLVRRRGQEARLRCSPMKGHSHVYWYRQLPEEGLKFMVYLQKENIIDESGMPKERFSAEFPKEGPSILRIQQVVRGDSAAYFCASSPLLLSEETQYFGPGTRLLVL.

This clonotype has a count of ten or more. V and J are TRBV7-3 and TRBJ1-4, with no clear D. Germline loops: CDR1 SGHTA, CDR2 FQGTGA. Trimming pared 2 bases from V and 0 bases from J, leaving 7 bases between. The CDR3 runs 15 residues. Here the CDR3 DNA reads TGTGCCAGCAGCTTATCGGGGACAACTAATGAAAAACTGTTTTTT. Translating it yields CASSLSGTTNEKLFF.

This clonotype was observed many times. The chain uses TRBV12-3 or TRBV12-4 and TRBJ1-4; D is undetermined. CDR3 length: 13 residues. Trimming removed 2 bases from V and 7 bases from J, with 8 bases in between. The CDR3 region is CASSLFRTEKLFF. Here the CDR3 DNA reads TGTGCCAGCAGTTTATTCAGGACTGAAAAACTGTTTTTT.

With respect to this clonotype: A much larger clonotype is one base distant, so this may be a read error. The chain carries TRBV3-1 and TRBJ1-2, with D perhaps TRBD1 (5 bases). Trimming shortened V by 3 bases and J by 7 bases, and 9 bases separated the two germline ends. The V gene's germline CDR1 is LGHDT and CDR2 YNNKEL (reference sequence). The CDR3 is made up of 12 amino acids. CDR3 DNA: TGTGCCAGCAGCCATGGGACTTTTGGCTACACCTTC. This encodes CASSHGTFGYTF.

Ten or more counts support this clonotype. V usage is TRBV7-3 and J usage is TRBJ1-1, with D uncertain. The CDR3 runs to 15 residues. Trimming cost V 1 base and J 1 base, with 10 bases left between them. CDR1 is SGHTA, CDR2 FQGTGA, per germline. CDR3 protein: CASSLNADGNTEAFF. The DNA for the CDR3 is TGTGCCAGCAGCTTAAATGCGGACGGGAACACTGAAGCTTTCTTT.

This clonotype was recorded a few times. V gene TRBV29-1 combines with J gene TRBJ1-3; no reliable D call. The V and J ends lost 7 bases and 0 bases respectively, with 4 bases between them. Germline loops: CDR1 SQVTM, CDR2 ANQGSEA. The CDR3 is 11 amino acids. The CDR3 sequence is CSAYSGNTIYF. Written as DNA, the CDR3 is TGCAGCGCGTACTCTGGAAACACCATATATTTT.

The table lists this clonotype with a few counts. The gene calls are TRBV12-3 or TRBV12-4 and TRBJ2-7; D unclear. Trimming stripped 5 bases from V and 4 bases from J, with 15 bases between. This CDR3 is 14 amino acids long. CDR3 sequence: CASSHPPQIYEQYF. In DNA, the CDR3 is TGTGCCAGCAGTCACCCGCCCCAAATATACGAGCAGTACTTC.

This clonotype was seen many times. The chain uses TRBV29-1 and TRBJ2-7; perhaps D is TRBD1 or TRBD2 (5 bases each). Trimming stripped 4 bases from V and 7 bases from J, with 17 bases between. CDR3 length: 13 residues. CDR1 SQVTM and CDR2 ANQGSEA come from the germline V gene. In DNA form, the CDR3 reads TGCAGCGTTGCTGCCGGGGCCCCGGGGGAGCAGTACGTC. Its translation is CSVAAGAPGEQYV.

This clonotype has at least ten counts. The V gene is TRBV7-2, the J gene TRBJ2-1; TRBD1 aligns across 10 bases. The CDR3 is 17 amino acids. With V trimmed by 2 bases and J by 7 bases, 11 bases remained unmatched. CDR1 is SGHTA, CDR2 FQGNSA, per germline. CDR3 in amino acids: CASSLKGGQGETNEQFF. CDR3 DNA sequence: TGTGCCAGCAGCTTAAAAGGAGGACAGGGGGAAACAAATGAGCAGTTCTTC.

This clonotype was counted ten times or more. The V call is TRBV6-6, the J call TRBJ2-7, with 7 bases that match TRBD1. This CDR3 is 13 amino acids long. The junction had 4 bases not matched to a gene; V was cut back by 6 bases and J by 2 bases. CDR1 and CDR2 from the germline V gene are MNHNY and SVGAGI (reference sequence). The CDR3 protein is CASRSGQAYEQYF. The CDR3 DNA sequence: TGTGCCAGCAGGTCCGGACAGGCCTACGAGCAGTACTTC.

This clonotype has a count of ten or more. The V gene is TRBV10-3, the J gene TRBJ2-7; no clear D gene. The germline V gene has CDR1 ENHRY and CDR2 SYGVKD. V was pared by 2 bases and J by 3 bases, with 8 bases between. CDR3 size: 13 residues. The CDR3 nucleotides are TGTGCCATCAGTGAGGGCACCCTCTACGAGCAGTACTTC. Protein product: CAISEGTLYEQYF.

V and J are TRBV20-1 and TRBJ1-1; D call uncertain. The V gene's germline CDR1 is DFQATT and CDR2 SNEGSKA (reference sequence). The CDR3 sequence is 11 residues long. V lost 5 bases to trimming and J lost 1 base, with 5 bases between them. The CDR3 region is CSAYGNTEAFF. Written as DNA, the CDR3 is TGCAGTGCTTACGGGAACACTGAAGCTTTCTTT.

This clonotype was seen ten or more times. V usage is TRBV4-2 and J usage is TRBJ2-1, with D uncertain. The CDR3 loop spans 14 amino acids. The V gene lost 1 base and the J gene lost 1 base, with 5 bases spanning the gap. CDR1 is LGHNA and CDR2 is YNFKEQ in the germline V gene. The CDR3, as DNA: TGTGCCAGCAGCCAAGGATCGTCCTACAATGAGCAGTTCTTC. Translated, it gives CASSQGSSYNEQFF.

The sample holds many counts of this clonotype. The chain has TRBV5-5 and TRBJ2-6, with no clear D. The germline gives CDR1 SGHKS, CDR2 YYEKEE (reference sequence). CDR3 length: 13 amino acids. V gave up 6 bases and J gave up 3 bases, with 7 bases separating them. CDR3 sequence (DNA): TGTGCCAGCATCCTTAGTGGGGCCAACGTCCTGACTTTC. Encoded protein: CASILSGANVLTF.

This clonotype has only a few counts. The chain recombines TRBV6-2 or TRBV6-3 with TRBJ2-1; D might be TRBD1 or TRBD2, each matching 5 bases. The CDR3 runs 15 residues. V gave up 4 bases and J gave up 2 bases, with 12 bases separating them. Germline V gene lookup returns CDR1 MNHEY and CDR2 SVGEGT. CDR3 sequence (DNA): TGTGCCAGCAGTTGGGGACGGGGAACCTACAATGAGCAGTTCTTC. This sequence encodes CASSWGRGTYNEQFF.

Within the sample, this clonotype is medium-sized. The chain is built from TRBV29-1 and TRBJ2-1; D remains ambiguous. The CDR3 has 13 amino acids. The ends were cut back, 2 bases at V and 5 bases at J, with 10 bases in the middle. From germline, CDR1 is SQVTM and CDR2 ANQGSEA. CDR3 nucleotides: TGCAGCGTTGAATTAACCCGACACAATGAGCAGTTCTTC. This codes for CSVELTRHNEQFF.

This clonotype was detected ten times or more. V is TRBV20-1 and J is TRBJ2-3; D is perhaps TRBD1 or TRBD2 (5 bases each). V lost 5 bases and J 1 base, leaving 13 bases between the germline ends. The CDR3 is made up of 14 amino acids. The germline gives CDR1 DFQATT, CDR2 SNEGSKA (reference sequence). CDR3 coding DNA: TGCAGTGCTCTGGGGCCGAGGGGCACAGATACGCAGTATTTT. It translates to CSALGPRGTDTQYF.

Comments on this clonotype: At one of its ends the junction is not consistent with the germline gene, which may arise from a read error. The chain combines TRBV7-2 with TRBJ2-3; no clear D. In germline, CDR1 is SGHTA, CDR2 FQGNSA. The CDR3 runs to 13 residues. In nucleotides, the CDR3 is TGTGTCAGCAGCGCCCACGGCACAGATACGCAGTATTTT. It encodes CVSSAHGTDTQYF.

This clonotype counts as medium-sized. The rearrangement links TRBV7-9 to TRBJ1-1; D might be TRBD1 (6 bases). V was cut by 2 bases and J by 5 bases, with 9 bases left in between. Germline CDR1 SEHNR, CDR2 FQNEAQ (reference sequence). The CDR3 spans 13 residues. The CDR3 here is CASSLPGDTEAFF. CDR3 DNA sequence: TGTGCCAGCAGCTTACCAGGGGATACTGAAGCTTTCTTT.